This T cell receptor beta chain emerged from a study of spatial heterogeneity in lung cancer. Trimming left V 6 bases short and J 1 base short, with 9 bases between. CDR3 length equals 13 residues. Germline assignment: CDR1 SQVTM and CDR2 ANQGSEA. Time point denoted: sample taken at primary tumor resection. This clonotype was seen ten or more times. TCRdb used MiXCR to reprocess the 5' RACE reads, holding one entry per CDR3 protein. The data contain approximately 49,000 distinct CDR3 sequences, roughly 5% of them seen just once; the ten biggest clones take up 11%. The TCR was taken from a male donor with early-stage non-small cell lung cancer. This chain joins TRBV29-1 and TRBJ2-2, with TRBD1 as a possible D gene (6 bases). The sequencing here drew on PBMCs, taken at surgery. The CDR3 sequence: CSVKGQNTGELFF. CDR3 coding DNA: TGCAGCGTGAAGGGACAGAACACCGGGGAGCTGTTTTTT.